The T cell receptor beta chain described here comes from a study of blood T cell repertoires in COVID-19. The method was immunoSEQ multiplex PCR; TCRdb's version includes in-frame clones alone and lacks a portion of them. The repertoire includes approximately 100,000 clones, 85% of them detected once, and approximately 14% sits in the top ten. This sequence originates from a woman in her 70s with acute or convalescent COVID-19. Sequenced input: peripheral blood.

CDR3 sequence (DNA): TGTGCCAGCAGTTTTTACGAGGGTGGAAACACCATATATTTT. This sequence encodes CASSFYEGGNTIYF. The J gene is TRBJ1-3, the V gene TRBV28, with D unclear. Trimming took off 3 bases at V and 3 bases at J, with 9 bases between the two ends. This CDR3 contains 14 residues. The germline V gene encodes CDR1 MDHEN and CDR2 SYDVKM. Filled out from reference TRBV28 and TRBJ1-3, the complete variable domain reads DVKVTQSSRYLVKRTGEKVFLECVQDMDHENMFWYRQDPGLGLRLIYFSYDVKMKEKGDIPEGYSVSREKKERFSLILESASTNQTSMYLCASSFYEGGNTIYFGEGSWLTVV.